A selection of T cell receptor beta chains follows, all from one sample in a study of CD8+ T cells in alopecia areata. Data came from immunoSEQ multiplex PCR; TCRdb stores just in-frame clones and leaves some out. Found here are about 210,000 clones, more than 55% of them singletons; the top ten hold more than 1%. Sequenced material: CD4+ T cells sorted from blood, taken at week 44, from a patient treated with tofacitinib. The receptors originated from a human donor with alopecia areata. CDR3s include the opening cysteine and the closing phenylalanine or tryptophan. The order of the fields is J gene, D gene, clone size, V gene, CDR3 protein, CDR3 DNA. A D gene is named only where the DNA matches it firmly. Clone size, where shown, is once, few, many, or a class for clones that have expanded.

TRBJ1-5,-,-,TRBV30,CAWSVGGRQPQHF,TGTGCCTGGAGTGTTGGGGGTAGGCAGCCCCAGCATTTT
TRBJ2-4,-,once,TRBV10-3,CAISEPKNIQYF,TGTGCCATCAGTGAGCCCAAAAACATTCAGTACTTC
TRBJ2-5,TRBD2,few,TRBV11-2,CASSPAGGGVQTQYF,TGTGCCAGCAGCCCAGCGGGGGGCGGGGTACAGACCCAGTACTTC
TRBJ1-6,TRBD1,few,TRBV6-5,CASRFPGQNSPLHF,TGTGCCAGCCGATTTCCGGGACAGAATTCACCCCTCCACTTT
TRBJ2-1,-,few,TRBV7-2,CASSLGAQGEQFF,TGTGCCAGCAGCTTAGGGGCACAGGGAGAGCAGTTCTTC
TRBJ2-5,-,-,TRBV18,CASSPSIRGVSIQETQYF,TGTGCCAGCTCACCCTCCATCCGTGGGGTCAGCATACAAGAGACCCAGTACTTC
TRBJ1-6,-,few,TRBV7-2,CASSLGLDRDNSPLHF,TGTGCCAGCAGCTTGGGACTGGACAGAGATAATTCACCCCTCCACTTT
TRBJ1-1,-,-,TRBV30,CAWRTGGYLNTEAFF,TGTGCCTGGAGGACGGGGGGCTATTTGAACACTGAAGCTTTCTTT
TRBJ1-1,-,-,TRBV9,CASSPPDRNTEAFF,TGTGCCAGCAGCCCCCCGGACAGGAACACTGAAGCTTTCTTT
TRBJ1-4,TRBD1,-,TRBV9,CASSASGTGGEKLFF,TGTGCCAGCAGCGCGTCCGGGACAGGGGGAGAAAAACTGTTTTTT
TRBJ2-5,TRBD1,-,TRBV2,CASSGFGTVEETQYF,TGTGCCAGCAGTGGATTCGGGACAGTCGAGGAGACCCAGTACTTC
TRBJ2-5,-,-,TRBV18,CASSSDPPETQYF,TGTGCCAGCTCTTCGGACCCCCCCGAGACCCAGTACTTC
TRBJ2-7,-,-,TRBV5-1,CASSFARDYEQYF,TGCGCCAGCAGCTTTGCCAGGGACTACGAGCAGTACTTC
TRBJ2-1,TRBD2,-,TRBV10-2,CASRETSSGEQFF,TGCGCCAGCAGGGAGACATCTAGCGGTGAGCAGTTCTTC
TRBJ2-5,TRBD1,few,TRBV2,CARTQGAQETQYF,TGTGCCAGAACTCAGGGGGCCCAAGAGACCCAGTACTTC
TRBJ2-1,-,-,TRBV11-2,CASSLVNNEQFF,TGTGCCAGCAGCTTAGTTAACAATGAGCAGTTCTTC
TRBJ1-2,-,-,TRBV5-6,CASSLEENGYTF,TGTGCCAGCAGCTTGGAAGAAAATGGCTACACCTTC
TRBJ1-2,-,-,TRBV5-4,CASSLEGPRNYGYTF,TGTGCCAGCAGCTTGGAGGGACCGAGGAACTATGGCTACACCTTC
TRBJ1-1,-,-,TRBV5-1,CASRGVTGGNTEAFF,TGCGCCAGCAGAGGGGTGACCGGGGGGAACACTGAAGCTTTCTTT
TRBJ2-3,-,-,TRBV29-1,CSVSASADTQYF,TGCAGCGTCTCGGCCTCGGCAGATACGCAGTATTTT
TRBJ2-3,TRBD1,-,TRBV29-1,CSEGTGGLGTQYF,TGCAGCGAAGGGACAGGGGGCTTAGGTACGCAGTATTTT
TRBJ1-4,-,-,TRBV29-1,CSVRDTGNEKLFF,TGCAGCGTCCGGGACACGGGGAATGAAAAACTGTTTTTT
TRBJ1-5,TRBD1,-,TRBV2,CASSLQGNQPQHF,TGTGCCAGCAGCCTACAGGGGAATCAGCCCCAGCATTTT
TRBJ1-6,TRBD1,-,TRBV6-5,CASTMAGGVDSPLHF,TGTGCCAGCACAATGGCAGGGGGCGTAGATTCACCCCTCCACTTT
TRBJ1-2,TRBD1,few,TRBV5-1,CASSLSGTGGFQSYTF,TGCGCCAGCAGCTTGTCCGGGACAGGGGGCTTTCAGAGCTACACCTTC
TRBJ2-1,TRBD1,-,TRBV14,CASSQDWTGHYNEQFF,TGTGCCAGCAGCCAAGACTGGACAGGGCACTACAATGAGCAGTTCTTC
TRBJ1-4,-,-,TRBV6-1,CASSHRREKLFF,TGTGCCAGCAGTCACCGGAGAGAAAAACTGTTTTTT
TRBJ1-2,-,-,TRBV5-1,CASSGLNYGYTF,TGCGCCAGCAGCGGCCTCAACTATGGCTACACCTTC
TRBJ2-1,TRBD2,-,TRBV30,CAWSSASGGYNEQFF,TGTGCCTGGAGTTCTGCTAGCGGGGGCTACAATGAGCAGTTCTTC